The source of this TCR beta chain is a study of blood T cell repertoires in COVID-19. Study overall: The United States, Italy and Spain provided the acute and convalescent COVID-19 samples.

V gave up 6 bases and J gave up 0 bases, with 14 bases separating them. This CDR3 spans 15 amino acids. The V gene's germline CDR1 is SQVTM and CDR2 ANQGSEA. In the authors' methods: Estimation of nucleated cell counts was performed using reference gene primer amplification. Data came from immunoSEQ multiplex PCR; TCRdb stores just in-frame clones and leaves some out. That table supplies the V and J calls and clone size; D and trimming were determined from the DNA. The repertoire holds some 200,000 clones, with roughly 84% as singletons. The origin of this receptor is a woman over 75 with active or convalescent COVID-19. Sample: peripheral blood. J is TRBJ2-2 and V is TRBV29-1; D is unclear. The DNA of the CDR3 is TGCAGCGTGAGGAGAACGGGTTCGAACACCGGGGAGCTGTTTTTT. Its translation is CSVRRTGSNTGELFF.